One and the same sample provided the 5 T cell receptor beta chains below, sequenced in a study of tumor-infiltrating lymphocytes in primary liver carcinoma. TCR beta cDNA was made from 450 to 550 ng total RNA with a constant-region primer. Construction of TCR beta libraries relied on three successive nested multiplex PCR rounds employing slightly modified ARM-PCR. Forward primers for TRBV1-TRBV30 and a C-beta reverse primer served the first two PCR rounds, at about 9 cycles each. TCRdb re-analysed the multiplex PCR reads in MiXCR, keeping a single row per CDR3 protein. The sample contains roughly 330,000 distinct CDR3 sequences, less than 70% of which appear only once. Researchers drew blood RNA from unsorted whole blood and extracted germline DNA as well. The sequencing input was peripheral blood. These receptors all stem from a man in his forties with primary liver carcinoma and hepatitis B virus infection.

A remark on this clonotype: A read error may account for a junction end that differs from germline. The chain links TRBV6-2 or TRBV6-3 to TRBJ2-7, with a tentative D call TRBD2 (6 bases). Germline V CDR1 and CDR2: MNHEY, SVGEGT. This CDR3 contains 14 residues. CDR3 region: CASGYCSGSNEQYF. CDR3 coding DNA: TGTGCCAGCGGTTATTGTAGCGGATCAAACGAGCAGTACTTC.

The genes are TRBV7-9 and TRBJ2-7, with D unresolved. This CDR3 is 13 amino acids long. Trimming took off 2 bases at V and 3 bases at J, with 8 bases between the two ends. In germline, CDR1 is SEHNR, CDR2 FQNEAQ (reference sequence). CDR3 bases: TGTGCCAGCAGCTTAATTACGGGCTACGAGCAGTACTTC. Protein sequence: CASSLITGYEQYF.

A remark on this clonotype: A much bigger clone sits one base away, suggesting this may be a read error. The conserved phenylalanine or tryptophan normally closing the CDR3 is absent here, so this likely arose from a read error. The chain combines TRBV6-6 with TRBJ2-1, with 13 bases aligning to TRBD2. CDR3 size: 17 residues. Trimming took 2 bases from V and 7 from J; bases not matched to a gene: 8. Germline lookup yields CDR1 MNHNY and CDR2 SVGAGI (reference sequence). CDR3 sequence reads: CASSYLGLAGATNEQFS. DNA of the CDR3: TGTGCCAGCAGTTACCTAGGACTAGCGGGAGCCACGAATGAGCAGTTCTCC.

Comments on this clonotype: A much more abundant neighbour one base away suggests this may be a read error. V usage is TRBV6-5 and J usage is TRBJ2-7; tentative D call: TRBD2 (5 bases). The ends were cut back, 5 bases at V and 4 bases at J, with 12 bases in the middle. CDR3 length equals 13 residues. From germline, CDR1 is MNHEY and CDR2 SVGAGI. The CDR3 nucleotides are TGTGCCAGCAGTCATCGGGGAGAGTACGAGCAGTACTTC. Its protein is CASSHRGEYEQYF.

As to this clonotype: A single base separates this from a much larger clone, so it may be a read error. The rearrangement joins TRBV6-2 or TRBV6-3 to TRBJ1-5; 8 nucleotides match TRBD1. V was pared by 9 bases and J by 5 bases, with 3 bases of the junction left unmatched. Looked up from germline, CDR1 is MNHEY and CDR2 is SVGEGT. The CDR3 contains 12 residues. In DNA form, the CDR3 reads TGTGCCAGTAAACAGGGGGATCAGCCCCAGCATTTT. This gives the protein CASKQGDQPQHF.